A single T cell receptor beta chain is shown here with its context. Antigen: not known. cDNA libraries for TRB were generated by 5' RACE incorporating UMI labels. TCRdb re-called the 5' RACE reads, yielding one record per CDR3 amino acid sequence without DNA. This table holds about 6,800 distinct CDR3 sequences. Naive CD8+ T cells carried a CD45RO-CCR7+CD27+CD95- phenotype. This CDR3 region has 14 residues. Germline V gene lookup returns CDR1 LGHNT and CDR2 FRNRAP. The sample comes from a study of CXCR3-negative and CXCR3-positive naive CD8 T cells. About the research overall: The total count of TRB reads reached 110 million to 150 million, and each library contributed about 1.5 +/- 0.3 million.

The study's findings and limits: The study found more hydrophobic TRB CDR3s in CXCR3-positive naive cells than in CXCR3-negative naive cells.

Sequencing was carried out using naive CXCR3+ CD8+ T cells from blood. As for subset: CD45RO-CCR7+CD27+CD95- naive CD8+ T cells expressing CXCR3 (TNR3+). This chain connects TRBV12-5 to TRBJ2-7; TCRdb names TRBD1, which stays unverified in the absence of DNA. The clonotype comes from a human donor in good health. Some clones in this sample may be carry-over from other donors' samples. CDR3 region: CASARDRGFWEQYF.